Shown below are 3 T cell receptor beta chains from a single sample sequenced in a study of CD8 T cells in ankylosing spondylitis. TCRdb processed the 5' RACE reads anew with MiXCR; each CDR3 protein has one entry. The table records fewer than 200,000 distinct CDR3 sequences, around a sixth of them present only once. The sample was blood, either unsorted or a sorted T cell fraction (not recorded which). The receptors come from a male donor aged 10-35 years with ankylosing spondylitis or in good health (not recorded which).

The sample holds many counts of this clonotype. The rearrangement links TRBV24-1 to TRBJ2-3; the match to TRBD1 covers 7 bases. V shed 4 bases and J 0 bases; nucleotides not matched to a gene: 6. Germline V gene sequence: CDR1 KGHDR, CDR2 SFDVKD. There are 16 residues in the CDR3. Written as DNA, the CDR3 is TGTGCCACCAGTGACCTCACAGGGGCCAGCACAGATACGCAGTATTTT. Translation: CATSDLTGASTDTQYF.

There are many counts of this clonotype. The rearrangement joins TRBV11-2 to TRBJ2-2; no definite D call. The V gene lost 3 bases and the J gene lost 6 bases, with 11 bases spanning the gap. Germline V lookup: CDR1 SGHAT, CDR2 FQNNGV. CDR3 length equals 14 residues. The CDR3 loop reads CASSFLGEPGELFF. The CDR3 nucleotides are TGTGCCAGCAGCTTTTTGGGTGAGCCCGGGGAGCTGTTTTTT.

In this sample, this clonotype turned up many times. The chain employs TRBV29-1 and TRBJ2-7; 7 bases are a match to TRBD2. V lost 4 bases, J lost 3 bases, and 6 bases stayed unmatched. This CDR3 has 13 residues. Germline values: CDR1 SQVTM, CDR2 ANQGSEA. The chain's CDR3 is CSVVSGTNYEQYF. DNA of the CDR3: TGCAGCGTTGTCTCCGGGACTAACTACGAGCAGTACTTC.